Shown below are 30 T cell receptor beta chains from a single sample sequenced in a study of cytomegalovirus exposure and HLA in healthy donors. The PCR made use of 60 Vbeta and 13 Jbeta primers. Assay: immunoSEQ multiplex PCR; the TCRdb copy retains only in-frame clones and omits some. Of about 170,000 clones listed, roughly 80% are singletons. Sequenced input: PBMCs. The receptors come from a woman in her late teens or twenties in good health and CMV-seronegative.

This chain connects TRBV11-1 to TRBJ2-4; D might be TRBD1 (6 bases). The CDR3 length is 14 residues. V lost 1 base and J lost 7, with 11 bases in between. Per the germline V gene, CDR1 is SGHAT and CDR2 is FQDESV (reference sequence). The CDR3 reads CASSLEARGNIQYF. CDR3 nucleotides: TGTGCCAGCAGCTTAGAGGCAAGGGGGAACATTCAGTACTTC.

The CDR3 reads CASSSLRRLAGLSTDTQYF. As DNA, the CDR3 is TGTGCCAGCAGCTCCCTACGCCGACTAGCGGGACTTAGCACAGATACGCAGTATTTT. The rearrangement joins TRBV11-3 to TRBJ2-3, with 11 positions matching TRBD2. Per germline, CDR1 SGHNT and CDR2 YENEEA. With 4 bases clipped from V and 0 bases from J, the junction kept 12 bases outside the gene matches. The CDR3 totals 19 residues.

This chain links TRBV11-3 with TRBJ2-5; perhaps TRBD2 as D (5 bases). V was clipped by 1 base and J by 4 bases, with 13 bases between them. The CDR3 consists of 15 residues. Germline V gene data show CDR1 as SGHNT and CDR2 as YENEEA. CDR3 DNA sequence: TGTGCCAGCAGCTTAGGTGGCCTAGCTCTAGAGACCCAGTACTTC. Translating it yields CASSLGGLALETQYF. Drawing the rest from reference TRBV11-3 and TRBJ2-5, the complete variable domain is EAGVVQSPRYKIIEKKQPVAFWCNPISGHNTLYWYLQNLGQGPELLIRYENEEAVDDSQLPKDRFSAERLKGVDSTLKIQPAELGDSAVYLCASSLGGLALETQYFGPGTRLLVL.

This chain links TRBV6-5 with TRBJ2-7; 8 bases line up with TRBD2. Germline CDR1 and CDR2: MNHEY and SVGAGI. The CDR3 loop spans 14 amino acids. J was trimmed by 1 base and V by 6 bases; bases with no gene match: 5. CDR3 DNA sequence: TGTGCCAGCAGAAGACTAGCGCCATCCTACGAGCAGTACTTC. Amino acid sequence: CASRRLAPSYEQYF.

This clone was detected a few times. The chain joins TRBV5-1 to TRBJ1-6, with TRBD1 as a possible D gene (5 bases). Deletions cut 5 bases from V and 4 bases from J, with 7 bases between. CDR3 length: 13 amino acids. Germline V gene sequence: CDR1 SGHRS, CDR2 YFSETQ. CDR3 loop: CASRGQYNSPLHF. The CDR3 region has the DNA TGCGCCAGCAGGGGGCAGTATAATTCACCCCTCCACTTT.

The table lists this clone with a few counts. This chain connects TRBV6-1 to TRBJ1-5; the match to TRBD1 covers 10 bases. CDR1 MNHNS and CDR2 SASEGT come from the germline V gene. This CDR3 has 17 residues. With 3 bases clipped from V and 6 bases from J, the junction kept 11 bases outside the gene matches. The DNA of the CDR3 is TGTGCCAGCAGTGAGGTTTCGGGGGACAGGGGAGTTCAGCCCCAGCATTTT. It codes for CASSEVSGDRGVQPQHF.

The rearrangement uses TRBV6-5 and TRBJ2-5; D is undetermined. The DNA end is more similar to TRBJ2-7, so the J call may be wrong. This CDR3 has 16 residues. CDR1 is MNHEY and CDR2 is SVGAGI in the germline V gene. As DNA, the CDR3 is TGTGCCAGCAGTTACACGTGGGCAGGAAACTCCTACGAGCAGTACTTC. Translation: CASSYTWAGNSYEQYF.

The sample holds a few counts of this clone. The CDR3 DNA is TGTGCCAGCAGCTTAGAGGGACAGGGTTCCGGCTACACCTTC. Translating gives CASSLEGQGSGYTF. V and J are TRBV7-2 and TRBJ1-2, with 9 positions matching TRBD1. From germline, CDR1 is SGHTA and CDR2 FQGNSA. The CDR3 runs 14 residues. Trimming at V came to 1 base and at J to 8 bases, leaving 5 bases not matched to a gene.

V usage is TRBV10-3 and J usage is TRBJ2-1, with 7 bases fitting TRBD1. CDR3 length equals 17 residues. Losses at the gene ends were 0 bases for V and 0 bases for J; bases not matched to a gene: 5. Germline lookup yields CDR1 ENHRY and CDR2 SYGVKD. CDR3 protein: CAISESGTASSYNEQFF. CDR3 nucleotides: TGTGCCATCAGTGAGTCGGGGACAGCCAGCTCCTACAATGAGCAGTTCTTC.

This clone has more than one count but fewer than ten. This chain links TRBV10-1 with TRBJ2-7, with 10 bases lining up with TRBD1. With V trimmed by 5 bases and J by 4 bases, 2 bases remained unmatched. Germline CDR1 reads WNHNN; CDR2 reads SYGVQD (reference sequence). The CDR3 is 13 residues long. CDR3: CASSKDRGYEQYF. The CDR3 DNA reads as TGCGCCAGCAGTAAGGACAGGGGGTACGAGCAGTACTTC.

The rearrangement joins TRBV28 to TRBJ1-4, with D tentatively TRBD1 (6 bases). The CDR3 loop spans 13 amino acids. V was clipped by 3 bases and J by 7 bases, with 9 bases between them. Germline CDR1 is MDHEN and CDR2 is SYDVKM. The CDR3 bases are TGTGCCAGCAGTTTTCGCAGGGGTGAAAAACTGTTTTTT. Translation: CASSFRRGEKLFF.

The chain has TRBV6-4 and TRBJ2-1; 13 nucleotides agree with TRBD2. Germline CDR1 and CDR2: MRHNA and SNTAGT. J gave up 4 bases and V 5 bases, and 2 bases lay outside the gene matches. The CDR3 has 15 amino acids. CDR3 in DNA: TGTGCCAGCAGTTCACTAGCGGGAGGGTACAATGAGCAGTTCTTC. Translation: CASSSLAGGYNEQFF.

The rearrangement links TRBV14 to TRBJ1-1; D is ambiguous. The CDR3 is made up of 14 amino acids. Germline-derived CDR1 and CDR2 are SGHDN and FVKESK. Trimming shortened V by 5 bases and J by 4 bases, and 14 bases separated the two germline ends. The CDR3 loop is CASSTMARGTEAFF. The CDR3 nucleotides read TGTGCCAGCAGCACTATGGCCAGAGGCACTGAAGCTTTCTTT.

This rearrangement joins TRBV7-9 to TRBJ2-1; D possibly corresponds to TRBD2 (6 bases). CDR3 length equals 16 residues. In germline, CDR1 is SEHNR, CDR2 FQNEAQ (reference sequence). Trimming cost V 5 bases and J 5 bases, with 19 bases left between them. The CDR3 sequence is CASSTLARAPNNEQFF. The DNA for the CDR3 is TGTGCCAGCAGCACCCTAGCGCGCGCACCGAACAATGAGCAGTTCTTC.

The V call is TRBV6-5, the J call TRBJ1-2; D is unresolved. The CDR3 is 15 residues long. V was pared by 0 bases and J by 3 bases, with 11 bases between. Per the germline V gene, CDR1 is MNHEY and CDR2 is SVGAGI. As DNA, the CDR3 is TGTGCCAGCAGTTACTCCCAACTAGCCCACTATGGCTACACCTTC. Protein product: CASSYSQLAHYGYTF.

This clone was counted only a few times. V and J are TRBV4-2 and TRBJ2-6, with TRBD1 as a possible D gene (5 bases). CDR1 and CDR2 (germline): LGHNA, YNFKEQ. The CDR3 length is 18 residues. Trimming pared 0 bases from V and 0 bases from J, leaving 12 bases between. The CDR3 DNA sequence: TGTGCCAGCAGCCAAGAGGGGCCCGCCCGCTCTGGGGCCAACGTCCTGACTTTC. Translating it yields CASSQEGPARSGANVLTF.

J is TRBJ2-7 and V is TRBV15, with a weak D call TRBD2 (6 bases). The germline V and J ends were trimmed by 4 bases and 7 bases, with 11 bases remaining between them. Germline CDR1 is LNHNV and CDR2 is YYDKDF (reference sequence). The CDR3 totals 12 residues. The CDR3 sequence: CATSKAAGEQYF. For the CDR3, the DNA is TGTGCCACCAGCAAAGCCGCGGGAGAGCAGTACTTC.

This clone showed up just a few times. The rearrangement joins TRBV27 to TRBJ2-7; tentative D call: TRBD1 (7 bases). V was clipped by 5 bases and J by 4 bases, with 15 bases between them. Germline V lookup: CDR1 MNHEY, CDR2 SMNVEV (reference sequence). CDR3 length equals 14 residues. CDR3 nucleotides: TGTGCCAGCAGTAGCAGACAGGGAGGATACGAGCAGTACTTC. Its protein is CASSSRQGGYEQYF.

The chain couples TRBV7-2 to TRBJ2-3; D is possibly TRBD1 (6 bases). Per the germline V gene, CDR1 is SGHTA and CDR2 is FQGNSA. V lost 4 bases, J lost 4 bases, and 15 bases lay in between. CDR3 size: 15 residues. CDR3 loop: CASSSLGGGPDTQYF. The CDR3 bases are TGTGCCAGCAGCTCCCTAGGTGGGGGCCCAGATACGCAGTATTTT.

This sequence joins TRBV7-8 and TRBJ1-1, with 7 bases matching TRBD1. V gave up 5 bases and J gave up 2 bases; unmatched junction bases: 5. The length of the CDR3 is 14 residues. Germline V gives CDR1 SGHVS, CDR2 FQNEAQ. CDR3 nucleotide sequence: TGTGCCAGCAGCCCCGGGACAGCTAACACTGAAGCTTTCTTT. Its protein product is CASSPGTANTEAFF.

The chain combines TRBV4-2 with TRBJ1-1; D might be TRBD1 (5 bases). Trimming took 5 bases from V and 4 from J, leaving 11 bases between them. From germline, CDR1 is LGHNA and CDR2 YNFKEQ. This CDR3 region has 13 residues. The DNA for the CDR3 is TGTGCCAGCAGCTTCCCAGGGTTCACTGAAGCTTTCTTT. Its translation is CASSFPGFTEAFF.

The sample holds a few counts of this clone. The DNA of the CDR3 is TGTGCCACCAGCAGAGATGAGGCTAGCGGGAGGAGAGGCAATGAGCAGTTCTTC. This encodes CATSRDEASGRRGNEQFF. V and J are TRBV15 and TRBJ2-1; 11 positions match TRBD2. The CDR3 is 18 residues long. CDR1 and CDR2 (germline): LNHNV, YYDKDF (reference sequence). Trimming removed 0 bases from V and 6 bases from J; junction bases left unmatched: 10.

This clone was counted a few times. The CDR3 region is CASSKDETDQETQYF. In DNA form, the CDR3 reads TGTGCCAGCAGCAAAGATGAGACAGACCAAGAGACCCAGTACTTC. V is TRBV21-1 and J is TRBJ2-5; the D call of TRBD1 is as the table states it, not checked on the DNA. TRBV21-1 is a pseudogene locus. The CDR3 covers 15 residues.

A single count supports this clone. This chain joins TRBV19 and TRBJ2-5; 7 bases are a match to TRBD1. Germline values: CDR1 LNHDA, CDR2 SQIVND (reference sequence). The CDR3 consists of 16 residues. The V and J ends lost 5 bases and 1 base, in that order; junction bases with no gene match: 10. CDR3 bases: TGTGCCAGTAGTGGGGGACCGGGACAGCTCCAAGAGACCCAGTACTTC. Protein: CASSGGPGQLQETQYF.

The rearrangement uses TRBV4-2 and TRBJ2-1; TRBD2 is a possible D gene (7 bases). There are 18 residues in the CDR3. The V and J ends lost 2 bases and 1 base respectively, with 18 bases between them. CDR1 is LGHNA, CDR2 YNFKEQ, per germline. This CDR3 is CASSQSGGEGGSYNEQFF. DNA for the CDR3: TGTGCCAGCAGCCAATCGGGGGGAGAGGGGGGGTCCTACAATGAGCAGTTCTTC.

The CDR3 spells CASRTGLSYSPLHF. The DNA of the CDR3 is TGTGCCAGCAGAACGGGACTGAGCTATTCACCCCTCCACTTT. The chain has TRBV2 and TRBJ1-6; a possible D gene is TRBD1 (5 bases). The V and J ends lost 6 bases and 8 bases respectively, with 14 bases between them. This CDR3 comprises 14 residues. Germline CDR1 SNHLY, CDR2 FYNNEI.

This clone was found once. One junction end disagrees with the germline gene, perhaps due to a read error. The chain uses TRBV5-6 and TRBJ2-5, with 7 bases aligning to TRBD1. From germline, CDR1 is SGHDT and CDR2 YYEEEE. This CDR3 spans 16 amino acids. For the CDR3, the DNA is TGTGCCGGCAGCCCAGGACCCGGGACAGCTGGTTTAACCCAGTACTTC. Its protein is CAGSPGPGTAGLTQYF.

The chain employs TRBV4-1 and TRBJ2-1, with a weak D call TRBD2 (6 bases). CDR1 MGHRA and CDR2 YSYEKL come from the germline V gene. Deletions cut 1 base from V and 9 bases from J, with 19 bases between. The CDR3 is 16 amino acids. The CDR3 sequence: CASSQGIAEAVGEQFF. The CDR3 DNA reads TGCGCCAGCAGCCAAGGTATAGCGGAAGCCGTTGGTGAGCAGTTCTTC.

The chain couples TRBV28 to TRBJ1-6; 8 positions match TRBD1. The CDR3 runs to 15 residues. Germline CDR1 is MDHEN and CDR2 is SYDVKM. With 5 bases clipped from V and 6 bases from J, the junction kept 6 bases outside the gene matches. DNA for the CDR3: TGTGCCAGCAGTCCCTCCAGGGGGCTTAATTCACCCCTCCACTTT. This gives the protein CASSPSRGLNSPLHF.

The chain joins TRBV5-1 to TRBJ1-2, with 7 bases identical to TRBD1. V dropped 0 bases and J dropped 5; count of bases not matched to a gene: 4. The CDR3 length is 14 residues. Per germline, CDR1 SGHRS and CDR2 YFSETQ. CDR3 loop: CASSLAMTGYGYTF. CDR3 nucleotides: TGCGCCAGCAGCTTGGCCATGACAGGGTATGGCTACACCTTC.